The T cell receptor beta chain described here comes from a study of CD8 T cells in Susac syndrome. To note about this clonotype: The antigen is unknown.

Sequencing of TCR beta drew on CD8+ and CD4+ T cells from blood. Controls were healthy donors (matched for age and sex). Study outcomes and limitations: As the study acknowledged, the number of individuals in its TCR sequencing and HLA analysis was relatively small.

The RNA, roughly 0.5 to 1 ug, was put through reverse transcription using random hexamers. The amplification used immunoSEQ multiplex PCR on TCR beta CDR3; it spanned 54 Vbeta and 13 Jbeta. MiXCR, applied by TCRdb to the immunoSEQ multiplex PCR reads, yields one record per CDR3 protein. The sample holds about 120,000 distinct CDR3 sequences, 85% to 95% seen once. Germline V gene sequence: CDR1 SGHRS, CDR2 YFSETQ. The CDR3 contains 12 residues. V gave up 3 bases and J gave up 2 bases, with 5 bases separating them. The sequenced sample consisted of CD8+ T cells from PBMCs. This clonotype originated in a human donor in good health. The rearrangement joins TRBV5-1 to TRBJ2-5; D uncertain. CDR3 in amino acids: CASSSRQETQYF. The CDR3 nucleotides are TGCGCCAGCAGCTCCCGGCAAGAGACCCAGTACTTC.